This T cell receptor beta chain was documented in a study of glioma-infiltrating T cells after dendritic cell vaccination. Comment on this clone: One end of the junction varies from germline; a read error may be responsible.

TCRdb's table, derived via immunoSEQ multiplex PCR, lists solely in-frame clones and lacks some. The sample yields about 58,000 clones, more than 70% seen once. Germline V gene lookup returns CDR1 MDHEN and CDR2 SYDVKM. This CDR3 is 14 amino acids long. Time point given: after dendritic cell vaccination, including at tumor progression/relapse. V is TRBV28 and J is TRBJ2-5; 7 nucleotides agree with TRBD1. The sample in question was blood, obtained after dendritic cell vaccination. The receptor was derived from a human donor with glioblastoma. As DNA, the CDR3 is TGTGCCAGCCGCCAGACCGGGACAGCTTTGCGCCAGAACTTC. Translating it yields CASRQTGTALRQNF.